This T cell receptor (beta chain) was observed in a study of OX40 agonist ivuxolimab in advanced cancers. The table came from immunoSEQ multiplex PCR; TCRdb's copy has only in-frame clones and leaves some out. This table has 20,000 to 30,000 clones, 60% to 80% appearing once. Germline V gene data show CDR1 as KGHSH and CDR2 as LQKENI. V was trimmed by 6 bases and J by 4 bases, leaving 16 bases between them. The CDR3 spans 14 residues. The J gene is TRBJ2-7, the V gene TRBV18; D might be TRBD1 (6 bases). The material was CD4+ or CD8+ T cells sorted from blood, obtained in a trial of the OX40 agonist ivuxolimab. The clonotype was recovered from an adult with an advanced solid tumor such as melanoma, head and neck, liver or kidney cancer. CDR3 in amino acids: CASSKDRAYYEQYF. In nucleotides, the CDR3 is TGTGCCAGCTCCAAGGACAGAGCTTATTACGAGCAGTACTTC.